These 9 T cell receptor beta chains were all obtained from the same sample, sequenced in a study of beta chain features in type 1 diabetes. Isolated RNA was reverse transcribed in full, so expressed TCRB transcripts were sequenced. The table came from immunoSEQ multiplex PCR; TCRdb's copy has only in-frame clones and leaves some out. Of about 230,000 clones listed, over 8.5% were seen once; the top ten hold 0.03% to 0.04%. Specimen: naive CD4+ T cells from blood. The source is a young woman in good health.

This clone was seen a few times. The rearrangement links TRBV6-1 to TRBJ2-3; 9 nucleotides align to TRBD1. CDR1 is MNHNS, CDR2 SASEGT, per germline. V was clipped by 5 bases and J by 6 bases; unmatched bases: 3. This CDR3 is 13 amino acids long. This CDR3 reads CASSRQGDDTQYF. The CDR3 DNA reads TGTGCCAGCAGTAGACAGGGGGATGATACGCAGTATTTT.

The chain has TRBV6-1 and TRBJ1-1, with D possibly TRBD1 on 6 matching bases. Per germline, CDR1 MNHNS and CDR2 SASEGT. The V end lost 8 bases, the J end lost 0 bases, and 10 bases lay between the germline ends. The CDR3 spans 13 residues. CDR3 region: CASVRDMNTEAFF. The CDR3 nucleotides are TGTGCCAGCGTACGGGACATGAACACTGAAGCTTTCTTT.

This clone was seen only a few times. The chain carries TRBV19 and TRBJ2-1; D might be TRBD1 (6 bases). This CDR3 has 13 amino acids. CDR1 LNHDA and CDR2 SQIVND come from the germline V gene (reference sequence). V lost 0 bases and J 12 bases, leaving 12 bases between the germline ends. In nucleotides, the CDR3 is TGTGCCAGTAGTATAGATCCGCAGGGGCGGCAGTTCTTC. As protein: CASSIDPQGRQFF.

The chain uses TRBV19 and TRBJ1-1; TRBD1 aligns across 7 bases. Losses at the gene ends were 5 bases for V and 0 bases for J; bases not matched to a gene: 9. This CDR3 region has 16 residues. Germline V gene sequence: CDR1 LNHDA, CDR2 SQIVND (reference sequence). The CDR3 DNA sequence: TGTGCCAGTAGTGTAATTTACAGGGGTATGAACACTGAAGCTTTCTTT. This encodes CASSVIYRGMNTEAFF.

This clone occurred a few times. The CDR3 protein is CASSPISPGQGTGQPQHF. The CDR3 coding sequence is TGTGCCAGCAGTCCGATCTCTCCGGGACAGGGAACAGGCCAGCCCCAGCATTTT. The V and J genes are TRBV27 and TRBJ1-5; 9 bases align to TRBD1. V was pared by 5 bases and J by 7 bases, with 18 bases of the junction left unmatched. Germline V gene sequence: CDR1 MNHEY, CDR2 SMNVEV (reference sequence). The length of the CDR3 is 18 residues.

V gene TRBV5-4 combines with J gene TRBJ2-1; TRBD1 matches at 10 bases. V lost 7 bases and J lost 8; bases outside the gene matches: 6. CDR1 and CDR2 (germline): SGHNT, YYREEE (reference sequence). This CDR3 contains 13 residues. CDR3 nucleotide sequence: TGTGCCAGCGTTGGACAGGGGGATGATGAGCAGTTCTTC. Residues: CASVGQGDDEQFF.

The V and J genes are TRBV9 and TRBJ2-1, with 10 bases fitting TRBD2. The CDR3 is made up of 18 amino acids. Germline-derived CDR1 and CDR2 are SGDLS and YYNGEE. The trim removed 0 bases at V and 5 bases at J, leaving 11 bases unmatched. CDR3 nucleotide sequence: TGTGCCAGCAGCGTAGCTACGGGGGGAGCGGGGGGGCACAATGAGCAGTTCTTC. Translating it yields CASSVATGGAGGHNEQFF.

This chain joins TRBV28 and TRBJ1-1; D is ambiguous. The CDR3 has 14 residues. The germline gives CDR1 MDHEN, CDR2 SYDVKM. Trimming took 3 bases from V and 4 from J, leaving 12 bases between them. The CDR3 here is CASSFHREITEAFF. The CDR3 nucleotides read TGTGCCAGCAGTTTTCACCGGGAGATCACTGAAGCTTTCTTT.

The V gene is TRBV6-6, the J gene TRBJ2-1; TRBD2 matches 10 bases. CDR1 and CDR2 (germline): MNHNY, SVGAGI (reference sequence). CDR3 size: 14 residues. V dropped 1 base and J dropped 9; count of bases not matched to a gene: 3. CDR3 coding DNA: TGTGCCAGCAGTTACTTGCCTAGCGGGAGTGAGCAGTTCTTC. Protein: CASSYLPSGSEQFF.